Below, 14 T cell receptor beta chains from the same sample are listed, as sequenced in a study of blood T cell repertoires in COVID-19. Data came from immunoSEQ multiplex PCR; TCRdb stores just in-frame clones and leaves some out. The sample has roughly 180,000 clones, 80% to 90% seen once. The specimen sequenced was peripheral blood. The receptors here all came from a man aged 65 to 85 with active or convalescent COVID-19.

V gene TRBV19 combines with J gene TRBJ2-2; 8 nucleotides agree with TRBD2. V gave up 7 bases and J gave up 4 bases; unmatched junction bases: 5. This CDR3 has 14 residues. Germline V lookup: CDR1 LNHDA, CDR2 SQIVND (reference sequence). The chain's CDR3 is CASTKAGATGELFF. DNA of the CDR3: TGTGCCAGTACCAAAGCGGGGGCCACCGGGGAGCTGTTTTTT.

The chain couples TRBV27 to TRBJ2-3, with 9 bases matching TRBD2. The CDR3 has 15 amino acids. CDR1 and CDR2 (germline): MNHEY, SMNVEV (reference sequence). V lost 3 bases to trimming and J lost 9 bases; unmatched junction nucleotides: 10. The CDR3 is CASSFGAGGEGTQYF. The DNA for the CDR3 is TGTGCCAGCAGTTTTGGAGCGGGAGGAGAGGGCACGCAGTATTTT.

This chain links TRBV15 with TRBJ1-3; D remains unclear. Germline-derived CDR1 and CDR2 are LNHNV and YYDKDF (reference sequence). The CDR3 has 15 residues. Between the trimmed V and J ends, which lost 5 bases and 1 base, there was a span of 12 bases. CDR3 coding DNA: TGTGCCACCAGCCAAACGGAGGTGTCTGGAAACACCATATATTTT. It yields the protein CATSQTEVSGNTIYF.

This clone has just one count. This chain links TRBV3-1 (or the pseudogene TRBV3-2) with TRBJ1-5, with D hard to call. The V and J ends lost 1 base and 4 bases respectively, with 8 bases between them. Germline-derived CDR1 and CDR2 are LGHDT and YNNKEL (reference sequence). The CDR3 is 14 amino acids. DNA for the CDR3: TGTGCCAGCAGCCAAGGGGCGGGGAATCAGCCCCAGCATTTT. This gives the protein CASSQGAGNQPQHF.

The rearrangement uses TRBV7-2 and TRBJ1-3, with no clear D. Germline loops: CDR1 SGHTA, CDR2 FQGNSA. V gave up 0 bases and J gave up 4 bases, with 10 bases separating them. The CDR3 sequence is 15 residues long. CDR3 sequence: CASSLAGRLGNTIYF. CDR3 nucleotides: TGTGCCAGCAGCTTAGCTGGCAGACTAGGAAACACCATATATTTT.

The chain uses TRBV30 and TRBJ1-1; D remains unclear. V lost 4 bases, J lost 10 bases, and 16 bases lay in between. The germline V gene has CDR1 GTSNPN and CDR2 SVGIG (reference sequence). CDR3 size: 12 residues. CDR3 sequence: CAWNGQVGGAFF. Here the CDR3 DNA reads TGTGCCTGGAATGGTCAGGTCGGAGGAGCTTTCTTT. Drawing the rest from reference TRBV30 and TRBJ1-1, the complete variable domain is SQTIHQWPATLVQPVGSPLSLECTVEGTSNPNLYWYRQAAGRGLQLLFYSVGIGQISSEVPQNLSASRPQDRQFILSSKKLLLSDSGFYLCAWNGQVGGAFFGQGTRLTVV.

V gene TRBV5-1 combines with J gene TRBJ2-1; 8 bases are a match to TRBD1. In germline, CDR1 is SGHRS, CDR2 YFSETQ. V was clipped by 7 bases and J by 8 bases; unmatched bases: 5. The CDR3 extends over 12 amino acids. The CDR3 nucleotides are TGCGCCAGCCGCCTGGACAGGGATGAGCAGTTCTTC. This gives the protein CASRLDRDEQFF.

The rearrangement joins TRBV28 to TRBJ1-5; 7 nucleotides line up with TRBD1. V trimming: 2 bases; J trimming: 0 bases; junction bases outside the gene matches: 7. CDR3 length: 17 amino acids. Germline V CDR1 and CDR2: MDHEN, SYDVKM. CDR3 sequence (DNA): TGTGCCAGCAGTTTAAGACAGGGAGGTGTTAGCAATCAGCCCCAGCATTTT. It translates to CASSLRQGGVSNQPQHF.

This clone was observed a handful of times. This rearrangement joins TRBV2 to TRBJ2-2, with 10 bases lining up with TRBD1. This CDR3 is 16 amino acids long. Germline lookup yields CDR1 SNHLY and CDR2 FYNNEI. V dropped 2 bases and J dropped 4; count of bases not matched to a gene: 4. The CDR3: CASSERDRGPTGELFF. Here the CDR3 DNA reads TGTGCCAGCAGTGAAAGGGACAGGGGTCCCACCGGGGAGCTGTTTTTT.

This rearrangement joins TRBV28 to TRBJ2-7; D possibly corresponds to TRBD2 (6 bases). CDR1 MDHEN and CDR2 SYDVKM come from the germline V gene. Trimming shortened V by 6 bases and J by 0 bases, and 18 bases separated the two germline ends. The CDR3 runs to 16 residues. CDR3: CASSFGGVGSSYEQYF. CDR3 sequence (DNA): TGTGCCAGCAGCTTCGGGGGTGTCGGGAGCTCCTACGAGCAGTACTTC.

The genes are TRBV20-1 and TRBJ2-5; D might be TRBD2 (6 bases). The CDR3 runs to 15 residues. Trimming shortened V by 6 bases and J by 2 bases, and 19 bases separated the two germline ends. Looked up from germline, CDR1 is DFQATT and CDR2 is SNEGSKA (reference sequence). CDR3 amino acids: CSASRGASAQETQYF. The CDR3 coding sequence is TGCAGTGCCAGTAGAGGAGCTAGCGCTCAAGAGACCCAGTACTTC.

The rearrangement links TRBV7-8 to TRBJ2-1; TRBD2 aligns across 12 bases. The CDR3 is 21 residues long. V shed 0 bases, J shed 5 bases, and the junction held 17 bases outside the gene matches. Per the germline V gene, CDR1 is SGHVS and CDR2 is FQNEAQ. The CDR3 sequence is CASSLARGLAGRSGHNNEQFF. The CDR3 DNA reads TGTGCCAGCAGCTTAGCCAGAGGACTAGCGGGACGAAGTGGCCATAACAATGAGCAGTTCTTC.

V usage is TRBV10-3 and J usage is TRBJ2-7, with 13 positions matching TRBD2. This CDR3 spans 17 amino acids. The V segment lost 5 bases and the J segment 2 bases; nucleotides outside the gene matches: 9. Germline CDR1 reads ENHRY; CDR2 reads SYGVKD. This chain's CDR3 is CAISQPPGLAGTYEQYF. The DNA of the CDR3 is TGTGCCATCAGTCAACCTCCGGGACTAGCGGGAACCTACGAGCAGTACTTC.

This clone was counted a single time. The chain uses TRBV5-4 and TRBJ1-2; the match to TRBD1 covers 9 bases. The CDR3 is made up of 14 amino acids. After removal of 5 bases from V and 3 bases from J, the junction contained 5 bases not matched to a gene. Germline CDR1 is SGHNT and CDR2 is YYREEE (reference sequence). The CDR3 spells CASRRQGGDYGYTF. CDR3 DNA: TGTGCCAGCAGACGACAGGGGGGGGACTATGGCTACACCTTC.